This TCR beta chain was identified during a study of shared clonotypes between healthy human individuals. General observations from the study: The study drew on few donors, limiting represented genetic and exposure-history diversity. Estimated richness was generally greater in naive than memory subsets.

Regarding this clone: Its antigen is as yet unknown.

The table came from immunoSEQ multiplex PCR; TCRdb's copy has only in-frame clones and leaves some out. The data contain a few million clones, over 90% of them singletons. CDR1 is SGHRS, CDR2 YFSETQ, per germline. V was shortened by 4 bases and J by 0 bases, with 16 bases between the two germline ends. There are 16 residues in the CDR3. Sequenced material: naive CD4+ T cells from PBMCs. Subset here: CD45RA+ positively selected. This receptor was identified in a man between 18 and 29 years old in good health. Some clones in this sample may be carry-over from other donors' samples. The chain is built from TRBV5-1 and TRBJ2-5; maybe TRBD2 (5 bases). The CDR3 nucleotides are TGCGCCAGCAGCCCCGGTTCGTTAGCGTACCAAGAGACCCAGTACTTC. As protein: CASSPGSLAYQETQYF.